Listed below are T cell receptor beta chains from one sample, sequenced in a study of response to subunit inactivated influenza vaccine. TCRdb redid the calling of the RT-PCR reads with MiXCR, one entry per CDR3 protein. The profile shows some 540,000 distinct CDR3 sequences, under 30% of them singletons. The sample was also linked to a second study, of T cells expressing NK-cell markers.

The sample consisted of CD4+ T cells sorted from PBMCs, taken 11 to 12 days after vaccination. All receptors come from a man aged 50 to 60 who received an inactivated influenza vaccine. Both conserved end residues are part of each CDR3. The D gene is left open where the match is weak. Clone size, where shown, is once, few, many, or a class for clones that have expanded.

J gene: TRBJ1-6
clone size: many
V gene: TRBV12-3/TRBV12-4
D gene: -
CDR3 DNA: TGTGCCAGCACGGACAGATATTCACCCCTCCACTTT
CDR3 protein: CASTDRYSPLHF

J gene: TRBJ2-7
clone size: -
V gene: TRBV20-1
D gene: TRBD1
CDR3 DNA: TGCAGTGCTAGAAGGACAGGCCTTTACGAGCAGTACTTC
CDR3 protein: CSARRTGLYEQYF

J gene: TRBJ2-1
clone size: -
V gene: TRBV20-1
D gene: -
CDR3 DNA: TGCAGTGCTAGAGATACCCTGTACGGGTGGAGCTCCTACAATGAGCAGTTCTTC
CDR3 protein: CSARDTLYGWSSYNEQFF

J gene: TRBJ2-1
clone size: once
V gene: TRBV5-1
D gene: -
CDR3 DNA: TGCGCCAGCAGCGTCGACACCCGGGTCAGCTCCTACAATGAGCAGTTCTTC
CDR3 protein: CASSVDTRVSSYNEQFF

J gene: TRBJ1-1
clone size: -
V gene: TRBV5-4
D gene: -
CDR3 DNA: TGTGCCAGCAGCTCCCAGGGGAGGGTGAGAACAGCTTTCTTT
CDR3 protein: CASSSQGRVRTAFF

J gene: TRBJ2-1
clone size: few
V gene: TRBV6-2/TRBV6-3
D gene: TRBD2
CDR3 DNA: TGTGCCAGCAGGGAGGGACTATCCATCCCCATAGAGCAGTTCTTC
CDR3 protein: CASREGLSIPIEQFF

J gene: TRBJ2-1
clone size: -
V gene: TRBV30
D gene: -
CDR3 DNA: TGTGCCCGCAGTCGGGCTACAACCTACAATGAGCAGTTCTTC
CDR3 protein: CARSRATTYNEQFF

J gene: TRBJ2-2
clone size: -
V gene: TRBV25-1
D gene: TRBD2
CDR3 DNA: TGTGCCAGCAGTGGGCTAGCGGGGGTGACCGGGGAGCTGTTTTTT
CDR3 protein: CASSGLAGVTGELFF

J gene: TRBJ2-7
clone size: many
V gene: TRBV12-3/TRBV12-4
D gene: -
CDR3 DNA: TGTGCCAGCAGTTCCGGGGGTTCGTACGAGCAGTACTTC
CDR3 protein: CASSSGGSYEQYF

J gene: TRBJ1-1
clone size: -
V gene: TRBV12-3/TRBV12-4
D gene: -
CDR3 DNA: TGTGCCAGCAGTTTAGGCAGCAAAGCTTTCTTT
CDR3 protein: CASSLGSKAFF

J gene: TRBJ2-7
clone size: -
V gene: TRBV7-9
D gene: TRBD2
CDR3 DNA: TGTGCCAGCAGCTTAACTAGCGGGGGGCATTACGAGCAGTACTTC
CDR3 protein: CASSLTSGGHYEQYF

J gene: TRBJ1-2
clone size: few
V gene: TRBV7-9
D gene: TRBD1
CDR3 DNA: TGTGCCAGCAGCTTAGGGACAGGGAGTGGCTACACCTTC
CDR3 protein: CASSLGTGSGYTF

J gene: TRBJ1-1
clone size: few
V gene: TRBV3-1
D gene: TRBD1
CDR3 DNA: TGTGCCAGCAGCCAGAGTGACAGGGGAATCGCTGAAGCTTTCTTT
CDR3 protein: CASSQSDRGIAEAFF

J gene: TRBJ2-5
clone size: -
V gene: TRBV11-3
D gene: -
CDR3 DNA: TGTGCCAGCAGCCGTAGTTGGGACCAAGAGACCCAGTACTTC
CDR3 protein: CASSRSWDQETQYF

J gene: TRBJ2-3
clone size: few
V gene: TRBV9
D gene: TRBD2
CDR3 DNA: TGTGCCAGCAGCGTCATAGCGGGGAGTACAGATACGCAGTATTTT
CDR3 protein: CASSVIAGSTDTQYF

J gene: TRBJ1-6
clone size: few
V gene: TRBV10-2
D gene: -
CDR3 DNA: TGCGCCAGCAGTCAAGGACGGGTTTCACCCCTCCACTTT
CDR3 protein: CASSQGRVSPLHF

J gene: TRBJ1-5
clone size: -
V gene: TRBV7-9
D gene: -
CDR3 DNA: TGTGCCAGCAGCTTCAGGGCGGGTTGGTCCCAGCATTTT
CDR3 protein: CASSFRAGWSQHF

J gene: TRBJ1-2
clone size: -
V gene: TRBV10-1
D gene: TRBD1
CDR3 DNA: TGCGCCAGCAGTGATCGACAGGGGTATGGCTACACCTTC
CDR3 protein: CASSDRQGYGYTF

J gene: TRBJ1-1
clone size: -
V gene: TRBV7-9
D gene: -
CDR3 DNA: TGTGCCAGCAGCTTAGAAACAGGCACTGAAGCTTTCTTT
CDR3 protein: CASSLETGTEAFF

J gene: TRBJ2-1
clone size: -
V gene: TRBV7-9
D gene: -
CDR3 DNA: TGTGCCAGCAGTGCATCCGGGGCGGGACCATACAATGAGCAGTTCTTC
CDR3 protein: CASSASGAGPYNEQFF

J gene: TRBJ1-4
clone size: -
V gene: TRBV20-1
D gene: TRBD1
CDR3 DNA: TGCAGTGCTGTATCAGGGGGCCCCAGGGAAAAACTGTTTTTT
CDR3 protein: CSAVSGGPREKLFF

J gene: TRBJ2-5
clone size: few
V gene: TRBV14
D gene: -
CDR3 DNA: TGTGCCAGCAGCTATCCTCCCTGGGGGCGATGGGAGACCCAGTACTTC
CDR3 protein: CASSYPPWGRWETQYF

J gene: TRBJ1-6
clone size: few
V gene: TRBV6-1
D gene: -
CDR3 DNA: TGTGCCAGCAGTCCCGCGGGACCTATTTCACCCCTCCACTTT
CDR3 protein: CASSPAGPISPLHF

J gene: TRBJ1-5
clone size: few
V gene: TRBV7-9
D gene: TRBD1
CDR3 DNA: TGTGCCAGCAGCTTAGCGACAGGGGCGAGCGATCAGCCCCAGCATTTT
CDR3 protein: CASSLATGASDQPQHF

J gene: TRBJ2-2
clone size: few
V gene: TRBV2
D gene: TRBD1
CDR3 DNA: TGTGCCAGCAGTGGACAGGGTTCCGGGGAGCTGTTTTTT
CDR3 protein: CASSGQGSGELFF

J gene: TRBJ2-7
clone size: -
V gene: TRBV3-1
D gene: -
CDR3 DNA: TGTGCCAGCAGCCAAGGGGTAGAAACCTACGAGCAGTACTTC
CDR3 protein: CASSQGVETYEQYF

J gene: TRBJ2-3
clone size: -
V gene: TRBV7-2
D gene: -
CDR3 DNA: TGTGCCAGCAGCCTCTCCGATGGGGGGTTTAGCACAGATACGCAGTATTTT
CDR3 protein: CASSLSDGGFSTDTQYF

J gene: TRBJ1-2
clone size: few
V gene: TRBV6-6
D gene: -
CDR3 DNA: TGTGCCAGCAGCTCGGACGCAAACTATGGCTACACCTTC
CDR3 protein: CASSSDANYGYTF

J gene: TRBJ2-7
clone size: -
V gene: TRBV2
D gene: -
CDR3 DNA: TGTGCCAGCAGTACGTACGAGCAGTACTTC
CDR3 protein: CASSTYEQYF

J gene: TRBJ2-7
clone size: -
V gene: TRBV5-1
D gene: -
CDR3 DNA: TGCGCCAGCAGCTTGGCCAGCCGAGGACGCGGCGAGCAGTACTTC
CDR3 protein: CASSLASRGRGEQYF

J gene: TRBJ1-5
clone size: many
V gene: TRBV6-1
D gene: -
CDR3 DNA: TGTGCCAGCAGCCCGATGCCGGGCGATCAGCCCCAGCATTTT
CDR3 protein: CASSPMPGDQPQHF

J gene: TRBJ2-4
clone size: -
V gene: TRBV2
D gene: -
CDR3 DNA: TGTGCCAGCAGCCTAGGACTGGACAAAAACATTCAGTACTTC
CDR3 protein: CASSLGLDKNIQYF

J gene: TRBJ2-5
clone size: few
V gene: TRBV15
D gene: -
CDR3 DNA: TGTGCCACCAGCAGAGATAGACCGGAGACCCAGTACTTC
CDR3 protein: CATSRDRPETQYF

J gene: TRBJ2-1
clone size: few
V gene: TRBV27
D gene: TRBD1
CDR3 DNA: TGTGCCAGCAGTTACCTGGGACAGAATATCGATGAGCAGTTCTTC
CDR3 protein: CASSYLGQNIDEQFF

J gene: TRBJ1-1
clone size: -
V gene: TRBV20-1
D gene: TRBD1
CDR3 DNA: TGCAGTGCTATCCCCCCAGGGGGCTTGAACACTGAAGCTTTCTTT
CDR3 protein: CSAIPPGGLNTEAFF

J gene: TRBJ2-7
clone size: -
V gene: TRBV7-8
D gene: -
CDR3 DNA: TGTGCCAGCAGCTTAGCAGACCTAGACTACGAGCAGTACTTC
CDR3 protein: CASSLADLDYEQYF

J gene: TRBJ1-1
clone size: -
V gene: TRBV11-3
D gene: TRBD1
CDR3 DNA: TGTGCCAGCAGCTTCCAGGGGCCTGACAGGGGGCTTTCGAGCACTGAAGCTTTCTTT
CDR3 protein: CASSFQGPDRGLSSTEAFF

J gene: TRBJ2-7
clone size: many
V gene: TRBV29-1
D gene: TRBD1
CDR3 DNA: TGCAGCGTCGGCGGGACAGGGGGTTCTCACTTC
CDR3 protein: CSVGGTGGSHF

J gene: TRBJ2-1
clone size: few
V gene: TRBV7-2
D gene: TRBD2
CDR3 DNA: TGTGCCAGCATATTAGCGGGGGGGCTCAATGAGCAGTTCTTC
CDR3 protein: CASILAGGLNEQFF